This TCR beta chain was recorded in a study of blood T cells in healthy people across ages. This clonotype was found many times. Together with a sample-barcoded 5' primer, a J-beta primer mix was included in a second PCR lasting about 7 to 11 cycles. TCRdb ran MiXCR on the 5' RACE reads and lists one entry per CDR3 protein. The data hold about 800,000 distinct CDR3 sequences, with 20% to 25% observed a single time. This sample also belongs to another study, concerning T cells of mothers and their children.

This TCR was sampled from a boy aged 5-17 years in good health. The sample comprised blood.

CDR3 DNA sequence: TGCGCCAGCGGACAGGGAGGCCAAGAGACCCAGTACTTC. This sequence encodes CASGQGGQETQYF. The gene calls are TRBV5-1 and TRBJ2-5, with TRBD1 matching over 8 bases. The CDR3 sequence is 13 residues long. V trimming: 7 bases; J trimming: 1 base; junction bases outside the gene matches: 3. The germline gives CDR1 SGHRS, CDR2 YFSETQ.